This T cell receptor (beta chain) derives from a study of graft-versus-host responses after intestinal transplantation. Some clones are missing from TCRdb's copy, which holds only in-frame ones; the method was immunoSEQ multiplex PCR. The sample includes about 120,000 clones, approximately 96% of them seen just once. This clone was counted a single time. What it recognizes is unknown. In germline, CDR1 is MNHEY, CDR2 SVGAGI. J gave up 4 bases and V 5 bases, and 6 bases lay outside the gene matches. The CDR3 is 15 amino acids. The rearrangement links TRBV6-5 to TRBJ2-1; TRBD2 matches 9 bases. The clonotype comes from a human donor who received an intestinal transplant. Material: unstimulated CD8+ T cells sorted from spleen or lymph node cells, obtained before intestinal transplant. The CDR3 protein is CASSLTSGEYNEQFF. Written as DNA, the CDR3 is TGTGCCAGCAGTCTGACTAGCGGAGAATACAATGAGCAGTTCTTC.